The entry that follows covers one TCR beta chain sequence. The clone's antigen remains unknown. No clone much larger than this one lies a single base away; base qualities are absent. This sample is drawn from a study of cytomegalovirus exposure and HLA in healthy donors (dated by TCRdb to about 2017). Looking at the study overall: According to a later analysis, the roughly 120 validation repertoires were produced on the same platform as the approximately 610 repertoires of the first cohort. The study aimed to test whether cataloging public T cell receptors could reveal signatures of past pathogen exposure. Besides the first cohort of roughly 700 subjects, a separate validation cohort made up of 120 different subjects was used. High-throughput TCR immunosequencing, statistical association of individual TCRs with disease status, and machine learning were combined to predict cytomegalovirus infection status. Overall study results and their limits: All 120 or so repertoires were used to score co-occurrence in the validation cohort in a later analysis, because that analysis had no HLA typing for the cohort. The authors suggested that the approach could potentially be generalized to other disease states and immunological phenotypes. The study gave a list of over 150 TCR beta chains associated with cytomegalovirus. The classifier was reported to diagnose cytomegalovirus status with high specificity and sensitivity in both the original cohort and the validation cohort. Across donors, most TCR sequences were observed very rarely, whereas some public TCRs were present in many individuals. Subsequent analysis determined that TCRs grouped into clusters in the first cohort also showed a tendency toward co-occurrence across the 120 validation repertoires, and about 94% of cluster scores exceeded 0. A few of the identified cytomegalovirus-associated TCR beta chains were confirmed in vitro to be specific for cytomegalovirus antigens.

The receptor library was made with the immunoSEQ multiplex PCR assay. The authors' pipeline ran thus. A statistical classification framework was built for diagnosing cytomegalovirus status from the catalog of TCR beta chain sequences. The clones in this table, taken by TCRdb from immuneACCESS, are in-frame only. Not every clone is retained; where verified, under half of the shortfall comes from an unresolved V gene, and the cause of the rest is unknown. V and J calls and clone size come straight from that table; D and trimming were deduced from the DNA. This sample gives roughly 150,000 clones in total; around 86% of them show up just once. Jointly, the top ten make up around 10% of the sample. V lost 4 bases and J lost 1 base, and the count of bases not matched to a germline gene is 7. The CDR3 numbers 18 residues from cysteine through phenylalanine. Of the read, only the CDR3 DNA is kept; its 54 bases are in frame from base 1. CDR1 SGHRS and CDR2 YFSETQ are derived from the germline V gene.

Separate from the approximately 670-subject first cohort, the validation cohort of more than 90 subjects was the group to which the donors belonged. The material sequenced was PBMCs. The chain couples TRBV5-1 to TRBJ2-1, with 14 middle bases fitting TRBD2. This sequence originates from a man aged 18-30 years in good health and CMV-seropositive. The CDR3 loop reads CASSPGTSGSRSYNEQFF. The DNA sequence is as follows: TGCGCCAGCAGCCCCGGGACTAGCGGGAGTCGGTCCTACAATGAGCAGTTCTTC.